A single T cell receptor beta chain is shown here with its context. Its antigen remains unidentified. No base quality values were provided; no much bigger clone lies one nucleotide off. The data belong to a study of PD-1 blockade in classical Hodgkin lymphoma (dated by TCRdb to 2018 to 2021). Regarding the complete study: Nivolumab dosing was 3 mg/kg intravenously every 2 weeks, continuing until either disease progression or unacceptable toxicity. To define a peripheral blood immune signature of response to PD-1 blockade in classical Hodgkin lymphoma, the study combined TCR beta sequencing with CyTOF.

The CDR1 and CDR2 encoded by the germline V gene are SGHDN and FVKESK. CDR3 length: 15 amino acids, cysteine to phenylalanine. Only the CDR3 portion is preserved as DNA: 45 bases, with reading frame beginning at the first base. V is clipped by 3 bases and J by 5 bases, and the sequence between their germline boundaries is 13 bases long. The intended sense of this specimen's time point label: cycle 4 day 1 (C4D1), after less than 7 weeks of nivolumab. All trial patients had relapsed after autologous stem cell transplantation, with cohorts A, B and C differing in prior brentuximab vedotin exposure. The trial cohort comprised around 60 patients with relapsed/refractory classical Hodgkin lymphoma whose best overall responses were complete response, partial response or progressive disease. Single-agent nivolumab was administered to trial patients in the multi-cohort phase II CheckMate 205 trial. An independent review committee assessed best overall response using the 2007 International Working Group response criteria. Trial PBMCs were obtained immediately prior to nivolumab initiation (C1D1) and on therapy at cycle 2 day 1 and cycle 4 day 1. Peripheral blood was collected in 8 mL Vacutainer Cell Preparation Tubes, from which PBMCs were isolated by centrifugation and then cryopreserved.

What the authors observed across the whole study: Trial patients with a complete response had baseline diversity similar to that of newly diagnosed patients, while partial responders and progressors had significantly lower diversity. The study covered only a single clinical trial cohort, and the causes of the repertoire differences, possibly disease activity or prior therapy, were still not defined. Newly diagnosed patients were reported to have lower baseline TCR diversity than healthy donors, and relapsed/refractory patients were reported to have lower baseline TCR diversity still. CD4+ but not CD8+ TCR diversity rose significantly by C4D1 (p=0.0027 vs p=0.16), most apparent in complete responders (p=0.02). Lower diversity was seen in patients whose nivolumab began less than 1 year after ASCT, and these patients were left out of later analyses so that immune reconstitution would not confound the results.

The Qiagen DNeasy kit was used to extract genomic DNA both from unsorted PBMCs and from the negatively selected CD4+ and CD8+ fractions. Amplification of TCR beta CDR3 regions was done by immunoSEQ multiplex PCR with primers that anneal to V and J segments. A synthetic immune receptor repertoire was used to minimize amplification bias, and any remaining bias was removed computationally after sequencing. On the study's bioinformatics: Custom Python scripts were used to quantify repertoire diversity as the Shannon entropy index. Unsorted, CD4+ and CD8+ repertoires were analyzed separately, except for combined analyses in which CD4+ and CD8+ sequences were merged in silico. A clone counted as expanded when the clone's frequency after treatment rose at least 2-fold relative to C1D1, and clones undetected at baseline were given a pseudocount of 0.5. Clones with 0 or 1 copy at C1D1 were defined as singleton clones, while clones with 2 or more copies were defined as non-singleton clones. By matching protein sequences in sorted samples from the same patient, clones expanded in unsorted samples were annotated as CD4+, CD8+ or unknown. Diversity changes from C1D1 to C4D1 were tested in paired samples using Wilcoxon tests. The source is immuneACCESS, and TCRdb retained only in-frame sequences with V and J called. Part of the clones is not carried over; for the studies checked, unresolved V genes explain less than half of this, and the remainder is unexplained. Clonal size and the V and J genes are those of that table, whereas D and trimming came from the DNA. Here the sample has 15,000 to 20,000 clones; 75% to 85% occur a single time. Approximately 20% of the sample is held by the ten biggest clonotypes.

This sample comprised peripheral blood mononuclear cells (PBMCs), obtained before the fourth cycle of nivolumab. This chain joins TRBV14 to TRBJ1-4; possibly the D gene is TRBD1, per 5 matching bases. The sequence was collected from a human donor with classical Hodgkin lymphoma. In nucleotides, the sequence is TGTGCCAGCAGCCATGCCGGGACGGGAAATGAAAAACTGTTTTTT. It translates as CASSHAGTGNEKLFF.